The rows below give T cell receptor beta chains drawn from one sample of a study of OX40 agonist ivuxolimab in advanced cancers. Sequencing was performed with immunoSEQ multiplex PCR; in TCRdb, only in-frame clones are kept and a portion is missing. The sample has 20,000 to 25,000 clones, roughly 80% seen once. The material sequenced was CD4+ or CD8+ T cells sorted from blood, taken in a trial of the OX40 agonist ivuxolimab. The receptor source for this set is an adult with an advanced solid tumor such as melanoma, head and neck, liver or kidney cancer. The CDR3 runs from the conserved cysteine through the conserved F or W. The D gene is left open where the match is weak. Part of the rows lack a size; the others show once, few, many or a class for expanded clones.

>once|TRBJ1-5|TRBV9|NA
CASSGGASNQPQHF
TGTGCCAGCAGCGGAGGGGCATCGAATCAGCCCCAGCATTTT
>NA|TRBJ2-2|TRBV7-6|NA
CASLNTGELFF
TGTGCCAGCCTCAACACCGGGGAGCTGTTTTTT
>NA|TRBJ2-7|TRBV4-1|TRBD1
CASRGQGRDEQYF
TGCGCCAGCAGAGGACAGGGCCGGGACGAGCAGTACTTC
>NA|TRBJ1-1|TRBV19|NA
CASSIGGLVEAFF
TGTGCCAGTAGTATAGGAGGTCTCGTCGAAGCTTTCTTT
>NA|TRBJ2-7|TRBV27|TRBD2
CASSLSASGLLEQYF
TGTGCCAGCAGTTTATCGGCTAGCGGGCTTCTGGAGCAGTACTTC
>NA|TRBJ2-3|TRBV2|TRBD2
CASIRLAGTDTQYF
TGTGCCAGCATCCGACTAGCGGGGACAGATACGCAGTATTTT
>NA|TRBJ2-3|TRBV14|TRBD1
CASSQDHMSGQGSTDTQYF
TGTGCCAGCAGCCAAGATCACATGTCGGGACAGGGGAGCACAGATACGCAGTATTTT
>NA|TRBJ1-5|TRBV11-2|TRBD1
CASSSTGEGNQPQHF
TGTGCCAGCAGCTCGACAGGGGAAGGCAATCAGCCCCAGCATTTT
>once|TRBJ2-7|TRBV5-6|NA
CASSFSSYEQYF
TGTGCCAGCAGCTTCAGCTCCTACGAGCAGTACTTC
>NA|TRBJ2-7|TRBV5-4|NA
CASSGLLAEGDEQYF
TGTGCCAGCAGCGGTTTGCTGGCAGAAGGTGACGAGCAGTACTTC
>NA|TRBJ1-3|TRBV14|TRBD1
CASSQGRGPGNTIYF
TGTGCCAGCAGCCAAGGCAGGGGGCCAGGAAACACCATATATTTT
>NA|TRBJ2-7|TRBV28|TRBD2
CASSLLAGVYEQYF
TGTGCCAGCAGTTTACTAGCGGGAGTGTACGAGCAGTACTTC
>NA|TRBJ2-5|TRBV28|NA
CASSLFETQYF
TGTGCCAGCAGTTTATTCGAGACCCAGTACTTC
>NA|TRBJ2-3|TRBV27|TRBD2
CASSTGTSGSGDTQYF
TGTGCCAGCAGTACCGGGACTAGCGGGTCGGGAGATACGCAGTATTTT
>NA|TRBJ1-1|TRBV27|NA
CASSFFLNTEAFF
TGTGCCAGCAGTTTTTTTTTGAACACTGAAGCTTTCTTT
>NA|TRBJ2-4|TRBV2|NA
CASMDTAAKNIQYF
TGTGCCAGCATGGACACCGCAGCCAAAAACATTCAGTACTTC
>NA|TRBJ1-2|TRBV6-6|NA
CASSYPSGATYGYTF
TGTGCCAGCAGTTACCCCTCGGGGGCTACCTATGGCTACACCTTC
>once|TRBJ2-5|TRBV28|TRBD1
CASSDRTGGNEETQYF
TGTGCCAGCAGTGATCGGACAGGGGGGAACGAAGAGACCCAGTACTTC
>NA|TRBJ2-1|TRBV6-4|TRBD2
CATGLGASGMDEQFF
TGTGCCACCGGATTGGGGGCTAGCGGGATGGATGAGCAGTTCTTC
>NA|TRBJ2-2|TRBV7-6|NA
CASSLGRLWNTGELFF
TGTGCCAGCAGCTTAGGTCGCCTCTGGAACACCGGGGAGCTGTTTTTT
>NA|TRBJ2-2|TRBV28|NA
CASSLGLAGELFF
TGTGCCAGCAGTTTAGGGCTGGCCGGGGAGCTGTTTTTT
>NA|TRBJ1-2|TRBV13|NA
CASSGLDQAFDYGYTF
TGTGCCAGCAGCGGTTTGGACCAGGCATTCGACTATGGCTACACCTTC
>NA|TRBJ1-2|TRBV6-1|TRBD1
CASSEAPTGINGYTF
TGTGCCAGCAGTGAAGCTCCGACAGGGATTAATGGCTACACCTTC
>NA|TRBJ1-2|TRBV7-9|NA
CASSLEGPLNYGYTF
TGTGCCAGCAGCTTGGAGGGGCCACTAAACTATGGCTACACCTTC
>NA|TRBJ2-1|TRBV5-1|TRBD2
CASSFGTSGSTYNEQFF
TGCGCCAGCAGCTTCGGGACTAGCGGGAGTACCTACAATGAGCAGTTCTTC